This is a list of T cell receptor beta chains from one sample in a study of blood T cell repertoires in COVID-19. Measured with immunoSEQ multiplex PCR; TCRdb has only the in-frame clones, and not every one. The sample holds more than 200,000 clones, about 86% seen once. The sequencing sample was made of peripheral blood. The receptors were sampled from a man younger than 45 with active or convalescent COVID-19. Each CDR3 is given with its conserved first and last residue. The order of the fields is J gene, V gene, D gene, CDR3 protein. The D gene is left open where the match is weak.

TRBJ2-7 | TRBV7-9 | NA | CASSSHYRDFSEQYF
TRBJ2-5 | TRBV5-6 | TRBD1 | CASSLYFVGQGETQYF
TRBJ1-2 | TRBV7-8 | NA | CASSPILANYGYTF
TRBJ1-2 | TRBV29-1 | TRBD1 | CSVWDRMGLNYGYTF
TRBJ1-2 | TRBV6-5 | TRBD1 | CASSYTETGGGYTF
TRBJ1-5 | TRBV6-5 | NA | CASSSHYSNQPQHF
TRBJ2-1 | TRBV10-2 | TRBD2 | CASSAAGGRNEQFF
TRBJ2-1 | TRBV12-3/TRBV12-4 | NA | CASSPGHPNEQFF
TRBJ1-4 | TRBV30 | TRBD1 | CAWSGGQGREKLFF
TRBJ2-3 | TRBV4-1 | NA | CASSQERDTDTQYF
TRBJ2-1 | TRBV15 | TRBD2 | CATSRGRLLAGGQYNEQFF
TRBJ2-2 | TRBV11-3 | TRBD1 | CASSTGGLGVGELFF
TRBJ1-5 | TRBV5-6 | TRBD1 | CASSSQSGQINQPQHF
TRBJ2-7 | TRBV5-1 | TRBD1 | CASMATGGKLYEQYF